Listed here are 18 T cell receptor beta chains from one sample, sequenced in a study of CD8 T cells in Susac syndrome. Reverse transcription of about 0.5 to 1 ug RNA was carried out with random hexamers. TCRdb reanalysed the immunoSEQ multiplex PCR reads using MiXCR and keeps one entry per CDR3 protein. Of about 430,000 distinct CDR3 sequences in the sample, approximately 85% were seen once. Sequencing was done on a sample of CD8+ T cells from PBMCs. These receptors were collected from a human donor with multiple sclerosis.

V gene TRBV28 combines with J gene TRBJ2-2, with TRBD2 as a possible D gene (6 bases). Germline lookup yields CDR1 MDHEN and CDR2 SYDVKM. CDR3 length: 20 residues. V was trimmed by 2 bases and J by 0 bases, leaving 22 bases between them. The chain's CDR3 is CASSLILYREKRTNTGELFF. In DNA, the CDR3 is TGTGCCAGCAGTTTAATTTTATATCGGGAGAAGCGGACGAACACCGGGGAGCTGTTTTTT.

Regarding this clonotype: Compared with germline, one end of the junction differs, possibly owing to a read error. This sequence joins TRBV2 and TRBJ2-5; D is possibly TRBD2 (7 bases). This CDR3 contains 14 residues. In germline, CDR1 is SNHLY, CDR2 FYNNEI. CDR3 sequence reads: CASIRGGEQEAQYF. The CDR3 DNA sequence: TGTGCCAGCATAAGAGGGGGGGAGCAAGAGGCCCAGTACTTC.

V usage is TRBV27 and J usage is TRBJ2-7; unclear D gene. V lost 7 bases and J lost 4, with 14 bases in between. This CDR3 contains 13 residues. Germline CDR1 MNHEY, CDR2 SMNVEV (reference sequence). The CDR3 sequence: CASTSTGLYEQYF. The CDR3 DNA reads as TGTGCCAGCACCTCAACCGGGTTATACGAGCAGTACTTC.

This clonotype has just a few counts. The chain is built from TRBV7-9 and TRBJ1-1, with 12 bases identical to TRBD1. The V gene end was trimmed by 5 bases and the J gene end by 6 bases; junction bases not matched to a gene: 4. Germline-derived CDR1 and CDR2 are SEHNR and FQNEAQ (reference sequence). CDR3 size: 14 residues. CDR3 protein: CASSDRDRGPEAFF. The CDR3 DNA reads TGTGCCAGCAGCGACCGGGACAGGGGGCCTGAAGCTTTCTTT. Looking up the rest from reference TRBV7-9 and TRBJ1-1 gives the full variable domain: DTGVSQNPRHKITKRGQNVTFRCDPISEHNRLYWYRQTLGQGPEFLTYFQNEAQLEKSRLLSDRFSAERPKGSFSTLEIQRTEQGDSAMYLCASSDRDRGPEAFFGQGTRLTVV.

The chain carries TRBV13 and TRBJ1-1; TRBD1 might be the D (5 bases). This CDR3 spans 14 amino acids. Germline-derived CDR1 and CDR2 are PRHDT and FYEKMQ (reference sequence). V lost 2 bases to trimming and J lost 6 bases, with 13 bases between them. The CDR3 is CASSLMERGAEAFF. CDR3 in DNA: TGTGCCAGCAGCTTAATGGAGAGAGGGGCTGAAGCTTTCTTT.

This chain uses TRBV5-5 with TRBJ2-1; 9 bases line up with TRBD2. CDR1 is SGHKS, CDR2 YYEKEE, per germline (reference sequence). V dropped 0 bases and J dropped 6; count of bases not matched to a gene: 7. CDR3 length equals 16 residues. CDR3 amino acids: CASSLVPAGGINEQFF. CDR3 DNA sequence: TGTGCCAGCAGCTTGGTACCAGCGGGGGGTATCAATGAGCAGTTCTTC.

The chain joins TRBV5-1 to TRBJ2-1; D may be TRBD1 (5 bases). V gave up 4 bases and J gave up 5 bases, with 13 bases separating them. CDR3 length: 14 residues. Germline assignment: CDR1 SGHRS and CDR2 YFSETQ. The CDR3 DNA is TGCGCCAGCAGCGTTGGCCAGGGCGACAATGAGCAGTTCTTC. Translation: CASSVGQGDNEQFF.

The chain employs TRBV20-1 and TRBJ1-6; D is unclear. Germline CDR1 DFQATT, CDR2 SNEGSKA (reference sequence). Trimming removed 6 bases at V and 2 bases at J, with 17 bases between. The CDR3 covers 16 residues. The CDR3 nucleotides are TGCAGTGCCCCCGACGGACCAAGACCCTATAATTCACCCCTCCACTTT. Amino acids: CSAPDGPRPYNSPLHF.

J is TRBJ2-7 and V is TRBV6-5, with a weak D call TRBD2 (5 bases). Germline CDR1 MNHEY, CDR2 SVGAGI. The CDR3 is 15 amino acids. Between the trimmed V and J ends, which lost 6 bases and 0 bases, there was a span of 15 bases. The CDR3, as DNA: TGTGCCAGCAGGCGCGGGTCACATAGCTCCTACGAGCAGTACTTC. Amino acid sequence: CASRRGSHSSYEQYF.

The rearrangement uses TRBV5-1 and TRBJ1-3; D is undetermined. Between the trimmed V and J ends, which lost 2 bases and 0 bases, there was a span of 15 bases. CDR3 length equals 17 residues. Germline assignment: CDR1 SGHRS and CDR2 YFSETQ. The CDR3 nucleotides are TGCGCCAGCAGCTTAGATAGTACCAGTTCCTCTGGAAACACCATATATTTT. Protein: CASSLDSTSSSGNTIYF. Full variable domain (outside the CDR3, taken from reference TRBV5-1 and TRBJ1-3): KAGVTQTPRYLIKTRGQQVTLSCSPISGHRSVSWYQQTPGQGLQFLFEYFSETQRNKGNFPGRFSGRQFSNSRSEMNVSTLELGDSALYLCASSLDSTSSSGNTIYFGEGSWLTVV.

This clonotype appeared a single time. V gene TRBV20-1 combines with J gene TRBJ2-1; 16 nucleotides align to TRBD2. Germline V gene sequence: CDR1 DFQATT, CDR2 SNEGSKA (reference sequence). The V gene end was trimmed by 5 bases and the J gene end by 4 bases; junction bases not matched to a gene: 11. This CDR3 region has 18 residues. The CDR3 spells CSAAGTSGGAFVYNEQFF. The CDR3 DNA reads TGCAGTGCTGCCGGGACTAGCGGGGGGGCCTTCGTTTACAATGAGCAGTTCTTC.

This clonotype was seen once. The CDR3 bases are TGCAGTGCTAGAGATCTCCTAGCGGGGCTGTACGAGCAGTACTTC. The encoded protein is CSARDLLAGLYEQYF. The chain combines TRBV20-1 with TRBJ2-7, with 9 bases fitting TRBD2. The CDR3 contains 15 residues. Trimming at V came to 0 bases and at J to 4 bases, leaving 7 bases not matched to a gene. Germline CDR1 is DFQATT and CDR2 is SNEGSKA (reference sequence).

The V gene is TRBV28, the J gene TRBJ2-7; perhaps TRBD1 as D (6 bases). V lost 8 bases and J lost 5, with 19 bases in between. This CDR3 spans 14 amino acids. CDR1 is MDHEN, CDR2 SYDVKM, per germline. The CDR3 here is CASSGTGISNEQYF. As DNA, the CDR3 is TGTGCCAGCTCGGGAACAGGGATTAGCAACGAGCAGTACTTC.

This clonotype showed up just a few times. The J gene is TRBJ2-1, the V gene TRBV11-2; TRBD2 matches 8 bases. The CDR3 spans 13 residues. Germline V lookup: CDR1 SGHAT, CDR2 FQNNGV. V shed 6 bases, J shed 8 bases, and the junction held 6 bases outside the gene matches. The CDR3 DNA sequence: TGTGCCAGCAGTCCAGCGGGAGTGTATGAGCAGTTCTTC. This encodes CASSPAGVYEQFF.

CDR3 in DNA: TGCGCCAGCAGCCTTGGACAGGCGGCCGAGCAGTACTTC. It codes for CASSLGQAAEQYF. The chain joins TRBV4-1 to TRBJ2-7, with 7 bases lining up with TRBD1. V was clipped by 4 bases and J by 6 bases; unmatched bases: 6. The length of the CDR3 is 13 residues. Germline lookup yields CDR1 MGHRA and CDR2 YSYEKL.

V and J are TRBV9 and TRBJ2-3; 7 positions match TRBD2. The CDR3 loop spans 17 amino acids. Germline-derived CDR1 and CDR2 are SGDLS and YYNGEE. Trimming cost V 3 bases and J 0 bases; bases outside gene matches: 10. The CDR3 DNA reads TGTGCCAGCAGCGCTTGGGGGACTACCCGTAGCACAGATACGCAGTATTTT. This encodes CASSAWGTTRSTDTQYF.

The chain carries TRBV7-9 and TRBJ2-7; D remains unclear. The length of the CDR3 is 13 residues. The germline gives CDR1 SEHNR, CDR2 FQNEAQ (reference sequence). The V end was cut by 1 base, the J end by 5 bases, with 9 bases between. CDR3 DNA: TGTGCCAGCAGCTTAGGGGCCCGCGACGAGCAGTACTTC. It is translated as CASSLGARDEQYF.

The CDR3 reads CASSQRLSISSEKLFF. CDR3 in DNA: TGTGCCAGCAGCCAACGATTGTCAATTTCCTCCGAAAAACTGTTTTTT. The chain links TRBV4-2 to TRBJ1-4, with D unresolved. The germline gives CDR1 LGHNA, CDR2 YNFKEQ. The CDR3 is 16 residues long. V was cut by 2 bases and J by 8 bases, with 18 bases left in between.